Presented here are 17 T cell receptor beta chains from one specimen sequenced in a study of blood T cell repertoires in COVID-19. Assay: immunoSEQ multiplex PCR; the TCRdb copy retains only in-frame clones and omits some. The data hold some 200,000 clones, with 86% observed a single time. The sequencing sample was made of peripheral blood. The receptors were gathered from a woman aged 70-85 years with acute or convalescent COVID-19.

This clone was counted a single time. The chain joins TRBV6-6 to TRBJ1-1; 9 positions match TRBD1. In germline, CDR1 is MNHNY, CDR2 SVGAGI (reference sequence). The CDR3 consists of 15 residues. V dropped 6 bases and J dropped 0; count of bases not matched to a gene: 5. In DNA, the CDR3 is TGTGCCAGCAGCCAACAGGGGGCTATGAACACTGAAGCTTTCTTT. Translation: CASSQQGAMNTEAFF.

This clone was counted a few times. The V and J genes are TRBV7-9 and TRBJ2-7; tentative D call: TRBD2 (6 bases). CDR3 length equals 12 residues. CDR1 and CDR2 from the germline V gene are SEHNR and FQNEAQ (reference sequence). Trimming pared 1 base from V and 5 bases from J, leaving 6 bases between. The CDR3 sequence is CASSLVADEQYF. DNA for the CDR3: TGTGCCAGCAGCTTAGTAGCGGACGAGCAGTACTTC.

This clone was recorded only once. J is TRBJ1-1 and V is TRBV28; a weak D match, TRBD1 (5 bases). CDR3 size: 15 residues. V shed 7 bases and J shed 4 bases, with 19 bases lying between them. Germline V gene data show CDR1 as MDHEN and CDR2 as SYDVKM. Written as DNA, the CDR3 is TGTGCCAGCACCCCCTCCGCAGTCGGGGGCACTGAAGCTTTCTTT. Translation gives CASTPSAVGGTEAFF.

The V call is TRBV18, the J call TRBJ2-1, with 9 bases aligning to TRBD1. With V trimmed by 5 bases and J by 9 bases, 17 bases remained unmatched. The CDR3 spans 17 residues. Germline loops: CDR1 KGHSH, CDR2 LQKENI. CDR3 protein: CASSSPGQGLATGEQFF. DNA of the CDR3: TGTGCCAGCTCAAGTCCGGGACAGGGCTTAGCGACGGGTGAGCAGTTCTTC.

The gene calls are TRBV3-1 (or the pseudogene TRBV3-2) and TRBJ1-1; tentative D call: TRBD1 (5 bases). The CDR3 runs to 14 residues. Germline CDR1 reads LGHDT; CDR2 reads YNNKEL (reference sequence). Trimming cost V 4 bases and J 11 bases, with 20 bases left between them. Here the CDR3 reads CASSPLGWVRGAFF. Here the CDR3 DNA reads TGTGCCAGCAGCCCCCTGGGGTGGGTCCGGGGGGCTTTCTTT.

This sequence joins TRBV4-1 and TRBJ1-1; D not resolved. CDR1 and CDR2 (germline): MGHRA, YSYEKL. Trimming removed 2 bases from V and 11 bases from J, with 15 bases in between. CDR3 length equals 13 residues. As DNA, the CDR3 is TGCGCCAGCAGCCAACCCCTGGCGGCCAATGCTTTCTTT. This translates into CASSQPLAANAFF.

V is TRBV7-2 and J is TRBJ1-1, with a tentative D call TRBD1 (6 bases). V was pared by 4 bases and J by 9 bases, with 15 bases between. CDR1 is SGHTA and CDR2 is FQGNSA in the germline V gene. This CDR3 contains 13 residues. The chain's CDR3 is CASSYRTASQAFF. The CDR3 DNA reads as TGTGCCAGCAGCTACCGGACAGCCTCCCAAGCTTTCTTT.

V gene TRBV28 combines with J gene TRBJ2-3; weak D call: TRBD1 (6 bases). Germline CDR1 and CDR2: MDHEN and SYDVKM. V dropped 7 bases and J dropped 2 bases, with 16 bases sitting between them. The CDR3 contains 15 residues. The CDR3 nucleotides read TGTGCCAGCACTCTGGCCGGACAGACCACAGATACGCAGTATTTT. This sequence encodes CASTLAGQTTDTQYF.

The chain joins TRBV5-1 to TRBJ2-7, with 7 bases matching TRBD1. The CDR3 is 14 residues long. Germline-derived CDR1 and CDR2 are SGHRS and YFSETQ. With 4 bases clipped from V and 4 bases from J, the junction kept 8 bases outside the gene matches. The CDR3 protein is CASSADRISYEQYF. CDR3 coding DNA: TGCGCCAGCAGCGCGGACAGGATTTCATACGAGCAGTACTTC.

This chain links TRBV29-1 with TRBJ2-1; 14 nucleotides line up with TRBD2. The germline V gene encodes CDR1 SQVTM and CDR2 ANQGSEA. The CDR3 spans 14 residues. Trimming at V came to 7 bases and at J to 6 bases, leaving 5 bases not matched to a gene. CDR3 sequence reads: CSALGLAGVNEQFF. In nucleotides, the CDR3 is TGCAGCGCGTTGGGACTAGCGGGAGTCAATGAGCAGTTCTTC.

There are a few counts of this clone. The rearrangement links TRBV11-2 to TRBJ1-1, with D unclear. V was shortened by 0 bases and J by 0 bases, with 11 bases between the two germline ends. Germline-derived CDR1 and CDR2 are SGHAT and FQNNGV. This CDR3 contains 16 residues. The CDR3 protein is CASSLERVNMNTEAFF. The CDR3, as DNA: TGTGCCAGCAGCTTAGAACGGGTTAACATGAACACTGAAGCTTTCTTT.

The CDR3: CASIPSGLVGVEQYF. CDR3 DNA sequence: TGTGCCAGCATCCCCTCGGGACTAGTTGGGGTCGAGCAGTACTTC. The genes are TRBV6-5 and TRBJ2-7; 8 nucleotides align to TRBD2. With 7 bases clipped from V and 6 bases from J, the junction kept 14 bases outside the gene matches. The CDR3 is made up of 15 amino acids. Germline-derived CDR1 and CDR2 are MNHEY and SVGAGI.

The chain recombines TRBV3-1 (or the pseudogene TRBV3-2) with TRBJ2-1; D possibly corresponds to TRBD1 (5 bases). Trimming left V 1 base short and J 6 bases short, with 13 bases between. CDR1 and CDR2 (germline): LGHDT, YNNKEL (reference sequence). The CDR3 consists of 15 residues. CDR3 loop: CASSQAGLSTNEQFF. The CDR3 region has the DNA TGTGCCAGCAGCCAAGCAGGGCTGTCAACCAATGAGCAGTTCTTC.

CDR3 region: CASSLNSRLDTQYF. The CDR3 nucleotides are TGTGCCAGCAGCTTGAACAGCCGCTTAGATACGCAGTATTTT. V gene TRBV5-5 combines with J gene TRBJ2-3; D gene ambiguous. This CDR3 comprises 14 residues. V was shortened by 1 base and J by 5 bases, with 11 bases between the two germline ends. Looked up from germline, CDR1 is SGHKS and CDR2 is YYEKEE (reference sequence). The whole variable domain, remainder taken from reference TRBV5-5 and TRBJ2-3, is DAGVTQSPTHLIKTRGQQVTLRCSPISGHKSVSWYQQVLGQGPQFIFQYYEKEERGRGNFPDRFSARQFPNYSSELNVNALLLGDSALYLCASSLNSRLDTQYFGPGTRLTVL.

V is TRBV2 and J is TRBJ2-7; D is unresolved. Looked up from germline, CDR1 is SNHLY and CDR2 is FYNNEI. CDR3 size: 14 residues. Trimming shortened V by 8 bases and J by 0 bases, and 14 bases separated the two germline ends. The CDR3 is CASFPSVSSYEQYF. The DNA for the CDR3 is TGTGCCAGCTTCCCAAGCGTGAGCTCCTACGAGCAGTACTTC.

This chain uses TRBV15 with TRBJ2-1; D may be TRBD2 (5 bases). The CDR3 is made up of 15 amino acids. Trimming removed 0 bases at V and 10 bases at J, with 16 bases between. The germline CDR1 and CDR2 sequences are LNHNV and YYDKDF (reference sequence). The CDR3 DNA is TGTGCCACCAGCAGAGACTCCCTGAGGGCACAGGAGCAGTTCTTC. Amino acids: CATSRDSLRAQEQFF. The whole variable domain, remainder taken from reference TRBV15 and TRBJ2-1, is DAMVIQNPRYQVTQFGKPVTLSCSQTLNHNVMYWYQQKSSQAPKLLFHYYDKDFNNEADTPDNFQSRRPNTSFCFLDIRSPGLGDTAMYLCATSRDSLRAQEQFFGPGTRLTVL.

The rearrangement joins TRBV4-2 to TRBJ1-1; 9 bases fit TRBD1. Germline lookup yields CDR1 LGHNA and CDR2 YNFKEQ. Trimming took 3 bases from V and 4 from J; bases not matched to a gene: 9. This CDR3 has 16 residues. The CDR3: CASSQDRTGAITEAFF. CDR3 nucleotides: TGTGCCAGCAGCCAGGACCGGACAGGGGCAATCACTGAAGCTTTCTTT.